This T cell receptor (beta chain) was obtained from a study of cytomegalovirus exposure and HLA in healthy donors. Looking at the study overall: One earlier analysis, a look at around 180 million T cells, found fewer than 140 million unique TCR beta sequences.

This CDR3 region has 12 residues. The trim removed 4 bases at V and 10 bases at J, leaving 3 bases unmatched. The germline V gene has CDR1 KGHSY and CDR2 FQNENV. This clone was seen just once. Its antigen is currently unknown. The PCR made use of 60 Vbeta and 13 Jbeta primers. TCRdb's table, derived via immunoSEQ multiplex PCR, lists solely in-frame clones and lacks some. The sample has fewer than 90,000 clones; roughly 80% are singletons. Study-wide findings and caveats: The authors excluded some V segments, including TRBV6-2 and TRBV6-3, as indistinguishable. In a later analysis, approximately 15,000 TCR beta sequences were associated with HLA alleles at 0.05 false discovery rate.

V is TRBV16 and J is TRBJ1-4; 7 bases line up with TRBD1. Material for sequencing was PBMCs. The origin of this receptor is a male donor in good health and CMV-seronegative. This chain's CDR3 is CASSPDRAKLFF. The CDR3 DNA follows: TGTGCCAGCAGCCCAGACAGGGCAAAACTGTTTTTT.